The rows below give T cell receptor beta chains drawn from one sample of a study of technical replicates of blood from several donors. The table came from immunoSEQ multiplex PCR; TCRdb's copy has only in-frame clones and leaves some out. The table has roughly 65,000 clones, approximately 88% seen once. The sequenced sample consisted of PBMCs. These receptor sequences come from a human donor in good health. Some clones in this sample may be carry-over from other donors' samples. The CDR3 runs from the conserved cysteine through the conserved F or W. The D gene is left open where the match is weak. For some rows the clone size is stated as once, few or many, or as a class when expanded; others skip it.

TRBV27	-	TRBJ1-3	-	TGTGCCAGCGCGGGGGGTCACTCTGGAAACACCATATATTTT	CASAGGHSGNTIYF
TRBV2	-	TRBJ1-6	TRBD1	TGTGCCAGCAAGGATACAGGGGAGAATTCACCCCTCCACTTT	CASKDTGENSPLHF
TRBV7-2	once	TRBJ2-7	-	TGTGCCAGCAGCTTAGTTCGGGATCTCTACGAGCAGTACTTC	CASSLVRDLYEQYF
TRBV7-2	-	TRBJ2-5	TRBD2	TGTGCCAGCAGCCCCCGAAGGAGCGGGGGGCCAGAGACCCAGTACTTC	CASSPRRSGGPETQYF
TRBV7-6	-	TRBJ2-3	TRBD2	TGTGCCAGCAGCCCTATGCCTAGCGGGGGAAGCACAGATACGCAGTATTTT	CASSPMPSGGSTDTQYF
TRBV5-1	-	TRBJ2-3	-	TGCGCCAGCAGCCTGGACAGCCCTAGCACAGATACGCAGTATTTT	CASSLDSPSTDTQYF
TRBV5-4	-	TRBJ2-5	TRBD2	TGTGCCAGCGCCCCCCAGGGCGGGAGAAAAGAGACCCAGTACTTC	CASAPQGGRKETQYF
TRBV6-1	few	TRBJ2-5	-	TGTGCCAGCAGTGAAACCCTCGGGGGAAAGAGAGAGACCCAGTACTTC	CASSETLGGKRETQYF
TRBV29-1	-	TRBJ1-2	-	TGCAGCGTTGAAAGTTTTCCAGAGGGAGACTATGGCTACACCTTC	CSVESFPEGDYGYTF
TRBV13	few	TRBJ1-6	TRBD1	TGTGCCAGCAGCTTCACTAGCTGGACAGGGGGCTCCTATAATTCACCCCTCCACTTT	CASSFTSWTGGSYNSPLHF
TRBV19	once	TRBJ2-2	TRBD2	TGTGCCAGTAGTAAACGGACTAGCGGGGACACCGGGGAGCTGTTTTTT	CASSKRTSGDTGELFF
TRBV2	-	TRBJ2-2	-	TGTGCCACGGACGGGACGAACACCGGGGAGCTGTTTTTT	CATDGTNTGELFF
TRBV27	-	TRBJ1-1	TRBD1	TGTGCCAGCAGTCCGGACCGGGACAGGGGAGTCATGAACACTGAAGCTTTCTTT	CASSPDRDRGVMNTEAFF
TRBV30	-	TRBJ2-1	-	TGTGCCTGGAGTGCGAGGGGGGGAGAGCAGTTCTTC	CAWSARGGEQFF
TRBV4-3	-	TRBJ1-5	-	TGCGCCAGCAGCCAAGAAATAGGGAGGGCTCAGCCCCAGCATTTT	CASSQEIGRAQPQHF
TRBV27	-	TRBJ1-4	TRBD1	TGTGCCAGCAGTCCAGGGACAGGGTGGAGTGAAAAACTGTTTTTT	CASSPGTGWSEKLFF
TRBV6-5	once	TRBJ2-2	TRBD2	TGTGCCAGCAGATTAGCGGGAGGGCCGATCGGGGAGCTGTTTTTT	CASRLAGGPIGELFF
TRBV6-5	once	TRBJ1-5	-	TGTGCCAGCAGTTACCGGGAGGGAACACAGCCCCAGCATTTT	CASSYREGTQPQHF
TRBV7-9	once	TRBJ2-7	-	TGTGCCAGCAGCTACCGGGACCGGGGACTCTCCGAGCAGTACTTC	CASSYRDRGLSEQYF
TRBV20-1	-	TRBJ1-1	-	TGCAGTGCCAAGCAGGGGATTGAAGCTTTCTTT	CSAKQGIEAFF
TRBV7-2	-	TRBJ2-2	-	TGTGCCAGCAGCTTGGGACTGGACACCGGGGAGCTGTTTTTT	CASSLGLDTGELFF
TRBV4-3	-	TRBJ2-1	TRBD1	TGCGCCAGCAGCCAAGATGGGGACAGGGCCTACAATGAGCAGTTCTTC	CASSQDGDRAYNEQFF
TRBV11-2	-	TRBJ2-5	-	TGTGCCAGCAGCTCATTCGACAGTCAAGAGACCCAGTACTTC	CASSSFDSQETQYF
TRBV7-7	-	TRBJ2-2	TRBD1	TGTGCCAGCAGCTCAGGGGGCCTTGGCACCGGGGAGCTGTTTTTT	CASSSGGLGTGELFF
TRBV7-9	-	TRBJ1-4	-	TGTGCCAGCAGCTTATCAGAATATAATGAAAAACTGTTTTTT	CASSLSEYNEKLFF
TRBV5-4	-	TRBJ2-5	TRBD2	TGTGCCAGCAGCGTCGGGACTAAAGAGACCCAGTACTTC	CASSVGTKETQYF
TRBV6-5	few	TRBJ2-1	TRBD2	TGTGCCAGCAGTTCCTCTAGCGGGGGAGTCGATGAGCAGTTCTTC	CASSSSSGGVDEQFF
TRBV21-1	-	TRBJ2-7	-	TGTGCCAGCAGGGACCCTACGGGAGTAGTCTACGAGCAGTACTTC	CASRDPTGVVYEQYF